The 27 T cell receptor beta chains listed next were all sequenced from one sample in a study of shared clonotypes between healthy human individuals. Generated by immunoSEQ multiplex PCR, the TCRdb table keeps only in-frame clones and is missing some. The table lists 2.5 million or so clones, roughly nine tenths of them singletons, with over 0.12% in the top ten. Sequencing was carried out using naive CD4+ T cells sorted from blood. Subset meaning: CD45RA+ positively selected. These receptors all stem from a man between 18 and 29 years old in good health.

The V gene is TRBV5-6, the J gene TRBJ2-3; unclear D gene. V lost 4 bases, J lost 10 bases, and 16 bases lay in between. The CDR3 covers 13 residues. The germline V gene has CDR1 SGHDT and CDR2 YYEEEE. As DNA, the CDR3 is TGTGCCAGCAGCACAGTTGCCACGTGGGCGCAGTATTTT. Its translation: CASSTVATWAQYF.

The V and J genes are TRBV5-1 and TRBJ1-3; no definite D call. The V gene's germline CDR1 is SGHRS and CDR2 YFSETQ. The germline V and J ends were trimmed by 4 bases and 5 bases, with 22 bases remaining between them. This CDR3 comprises 17 residues. CDR3 bases: TGCGCCAGCAGCAAGTTAGGGCAAGAGGGAAATCGAAACACCATATATTTT. It yields the protein CASSKLGQEGNRNTIYF.

To note about this clone: The sample contains more than one DNA sequence encoding this CDR3. This chain uses TRBV29-1 with TRBJ1-1; TRBD1 matches at 10 bases. Germline V CDR1 and CDR2: SQVTM, ANQGSEA. V dropped 6 bases and J dropped 2; count of bases not matched to a gene: 0. The CDR3 runs to 12 residues. CDR3 protein: CSVTGGNTEAFF. The CDR3 DNA follows: TGCAGCGTGACAGGGGGCAACACTGAAGCTTTCTTT.

The sample holds one count of this clone. This specimen includes other DNA sequences encoding the same CDR3. The CDR3 is CASRGTGNTGELFF. CDR3 sequence (DNA): TGTGCCAGCAGGGGGACAGGGAATACCGGGGAGCTGTTTTTT. The V and J genes are TRBV5-6 and TRBJ2-2, with 9 bases identical to TRBD1. Germline CDR1 and CDR2: SGHDT and YYEEEE. This CDR3 spans 14 amino acids. V was pared by 5 bases and J by 5 bases, with 4 bases of the junction left unmatched.

This clone was seen just once. The V call is TRBV6-5, the J call TRBJ2-3; 7 bases are a match to TRBD2. With 1 base clipped from V and 6 bases from J, the junction kept 7 bases outside the gene matches. CDR1 and CDR2 from the germline V gene are MNHEY and SVGAGI. The CDR3 contains 15 residues. DNA of the CDR3: TGTGCCAGCAGTTACTACGCGGGAGAGGGGGATACGCAGTATTTT. Translated, it gives CASSYYAGEGDTQYF.

CDR3 DNA: TGCGCCAGCAGCTTGGCCCTAGCGGGAGGGCCTGACAATGAGCAGTTCTTC. It is translated as CASSLALAGGPDNEQFF. This rearrangement joins TRBV5-1 to TRBJ2-1; 12 bases map to TRBD2. V dropped 0 bases and J dropped 5; count of bases not matched to a gene: 6. The length of the CDR3 is 17 residues. The germline V gene encodes CDR1 SGHRS and CDR2 YFSETQ.

This clone was detected only a few times. The chain couples TRBV6-1 to TRBJ1-2; D not resolved. V lost 7 bases, J lost 3 bases, and 12 bases lay in between. CDR1 and CDR2 (germline): MNHNS, SASEGT. The CDR3 is 13 amino acids. This CDR3 reads CASTVSAYYGYTF. CDR3 nucleotides: TGTGCCAGCACCGTGAGCGCGTACTATGGCTACACCTTC.

The CDR3 nucleotides read TGTGCCAGCAGCCCCGATTCTGGGCTGGCCGGGGAGCTGTTTTTT. Amino acids: CASSPDSGLAGELFF. This chain uses TRBV7-6 with TRBJ2-2, with D unclear. CDR1 SGHVS and CDR2 FNYEAQ come from the germline V gene. This CDR3 is 15 amino acids long. Trimming stripped 5 bases from V and 6 bases from J, with 16 bases between.

As regards this clone: Germline and junction disagree at one end, which may indicate a read error. The chain employs TRBV28 and TRBJ2-5; perhaps D is TRBD1 or TRBD2 (5 bases each). Germline-derived CDR1 and CDR2 are MDHEN and SYDVKM. This CDR3 is 12 amino acids long. CDR3 region: CASRAEGDLGHF. The CDR3, as DNA: TGTGCCAGCAGAGCCGAAGGGGACCTCGGGCACTTC.

About this clone: The sample contains more than one DNA sequence encoding this CDR3. The V call is TRBV5-4, the J call TRBJ1-5, with D unclear. Germline V gene lookup returns CDR1 SGHNT and CDR2 YYREEE (reference sequence). With 0 bases removed from V and 1 base from J, the gap between germline ends came to 5 bases. CDR3 length: 14 amino acids. For the CDR3, the DNA is TGTGCCAGCAGCTTGGCCGGGAGCAATCAGCCCCAGCATTTT. Its translation: CASSLAGSNQPQHF.

CDR3 sequence reads: CASSIGYFTDTQYF. In nucleotides, the CDR3 is TGTGCCAGTAGTATTGGTTACTTCACAGATACGCAGTATTTT. The gene calls are TRBV19 and TRBJ2-3; D not certain. V was pared by 3 bases and J by 2 bases, with 9 bases between. Germline CDR1 and CDR2: LNHDA and SQIVND (reference sequence). The CDR3 extends over 14 amino acids.

The chain combines TRBV5-6 with TRBJ2-7; 8 nucleotides line up with TRBD1. This CDR3 has 18 residues. V lost 4 bases to trimming and J lost 3 bases; unmatched junction nucleotides: 18. Germline CDR1 is SGHDT and CDR2 is YYEEEE. CDR3 coding DNA: TGTGCCAGCAGCATGACAGGGGACCCCTCGTGGGGGAACTACGAGCAGTACTTC. It is translated as CASSMTGDPSWGNYEQYF.

With regard to this clone: Mismatch with germline at one junction end may stem from a read error. CDR3 sequence reads: CASSQEGSSRVPNF. CDR3 coding DNA: TGCGCCAGCAGCCAAGAAGGATCAAGCAGGGTCCCGAATTTT. This chain connects TRBV4-1 to TRBJ1-1; D is perhaps TRBD1 (5 bases). CDR3 length: 14 amino acids. CDR1 MGHRA and CDR2 YSYEKL come from the germline V gene.

As for this clone: Distinct nucleotide sequences in the sample also encode this CDR3. V gene TRBV27 combines with J gene TRBJ1-2; D is possibly TRBD1 (6 bases). Trimming took 5 bases from V and 7 from J, leaving 11 bases between them. The CDR3 is made up of 12 amino acids. Germline CDR1 reads MNHEY; CDR2 reads SMNVEV (reference sequence). The CDR3 here is CASSPQGGGYTF. The CDR3 region has the DNA TGTGCCAGCAGTCCACAGGGTGGTGGCTACACCTTC.

The J gene is TRBJ1-2, the V gene TRBV19, with TRBD1 matching over 10 bases. J lost 6 bases, V lost 3 bases, and 7 bases had no gene match. CDR3 length: 15 amino acids. Germline CDR1 and CDR2: LNHDA and SQIVND (reference sequence). The chain's CDR3 is CASSIRGGTGDGYTF. The CDR3 nucleotides read TGTGCCAGTAGTATTCGCGGCGGGACAGGGGATGGCTACACCTTC. The variable domain in full, completed from reference TRBV19 and TRBJ1-2, reads DGGITQSPKYLFRKEGQNVTLSCEQNLNHDAMYWYRQDPGQGLRLIYYSQIVNDFQKGDIAEGYSVSREKKESFPLTVTSAQKNPTAFYLCASSIRGGTGDGYTFGSGTRLTVV.

This clone was seen once. V gene TRBV7-9 combines with J gene TRBJ2-1; 16 positions match TRBD2. The CDR3 consists of 18 residues. Germline values: CDR1 SEHNR, CDR2 FQNEAQ (reference sequence). The trim removed 5 bases at V and 8 bases at J, leaving 12 bases unmatched. The CDR3 bases are TGTGCCAGCAGCCTACAATACGGGACTAGCGGGAGGGCATATGAGCAGTTCTTC. It encodes CASSLQYGTSGRAYEQFF.

CDR3 in DNA: TGCAGCGTTGACGTTTGGGGGGACGGTCAGCCCCAGCATTTT. The encoded protein is CSVDVWGDGQPQHF. V usage is TRBV29-1 and J usage is TRBJ1-5; possibly TRBD1 for D (5 bases). The CDR3 is 14 residues long. Germline CDR1 reads SQVTM; CDR2 reads ANQGSEA. V shed 3 bases and J shed 6 bases, with 15 bases lying between them. The whole variable domain, remainder taken from reference TRBV29-1 and TRBJ1-5, is SAVISQKPSRDICQRGTSLTIQCQVDSQVTMMFWYRQQPGQSLTLIATANQGSEATYESGFVIDKFPISRPNLTFSTLTVSNMSPEDSSIYLCSVDVWGDGQPQHFGDGTRLSIL.

The genes are TRBV6-5 and TRBJ1-2, with D perhaps matching TRBD1 (5 bases). The CDR3 totals 15 residues. Between the trimmed V and J ends, which lost 11 bases and 5 bases, there was a span of 24 bases. Germline V gene sequence: CDR1 MNHEY, CDR2 SVGAGI. The CDR3 region is CACRLGSGGRYGYTF. The CDR3, as DNA: TGTGCCTGCCGTCTAGGGAGCGGGGGGAGGTATGGCTACACCTTC.

This chain connects TRBV18 to TRBJ1-1; D might be TRBD1 (6 bases). The CDR3 is 15 residues long. V was cut by 2 bases and J by 5 bases, with 15 bases left in between. Germline V gene lookup returns CDR1 KGHSH and CDR2 LQKENI. The chain's CDR3 is CASSPSEEGVTEAFF. CDR3 DNA sequence: TGTGCCAGCTCACCAAGTGAGGAGGGGGTAACTGAAGCTTTCTTT.

The genes are TRBV7-2 and TRBJ2-1; the D gene is possibly TRBD2 (5 bases). Germline V gene lookup returns CDR1 SGHTA and CDR2 FQGNSA. The CDR3 totals 14 residues. Trimming removed 0 bases from V and 10 bases from J, with 13 bases in between. The CDR3 here is CASSLAGAIREQFF. In nucleotides, the CDR3 is TGTGCCAGCAGCTTAGCGGGAGCTATTAGGGAGCAGTTCTTC.

This clone appeared once. This chain joins TRBV6-5 and TRBJ1-1, with TRBD1 matching 7 bases. This CDR3 has 14 amino acids. The germline V gene has CDR1 MNHEY and CDR2 SVGAGI. V gave up 2 bases and J gave up 1 base; unmatched junction bases: 1. Written as DNA, the CDR3 is TGTGCCAGCAGTTACGAGGGGGCGAACACTGAAGCTTTCTTT. Protein product: CASSYEGANTEAFF.

As for this clone: At one end the junction does not follow the germline gene, possibly because of a read error. The chain has TRBV6-4 and TRBJ1-5, with a possible D match to TRBD1 (5 bases). The CDR3 contains 14 residues. The germline CDR1 and CDR2 sequences are MRHNA and SNTAGT. CDR3 region: CAISEGTFGGPQHF. CDR3 nucleotides: TGTGCCATCAGTGAGGGGACGTTCGGGGGGCCCCAGCATTTT.

The chain links TRBV5-1 to TRBJ2-7, with 10 bases fitting TRBD1. Germline values: CDR1 SGHRS, CDR2 YFSETQ. V shed 2 bases, J shed 5 bases, and the junction held 10 bases outside the gene matches. The CDR3 runs 16 residues. The CDR3 loop reads CASSLVGGTGADEQYF. CDR3 DNA: TGCGCCAGCAGCTTAGTTGGTGGGACAGGGGCTGACGAGCAGTACTTC.

A single count supports this clone. The gene calls are TRBV5-8 and TRBJ2-7; the D is unclear. The length of the CDR3 is 13 residues. Trimming cost V 2 bases and J 3 bases, with 9 bases left between them. From germline, CDR1 is SGHTS and CDR2 YDEGEE. CDR3 in DNA: TGTGCCAGCAGCTTTTCTTGGGGCTACGAGCAGTACTTC. Translated: CASSFSWGYEQYF.

This chain links TRBV30 with TRBJ1-6; D uncertain. The CDR3 totals 13 residues. In germline, CDR1 is GTSNPN, CDR2 SVGIG (reference sequence). Between the trimmed V and J ends, which lost 2 bases and 8 bases, there was a span of 10 bases. CDR3 residues: CAWSYRYDSPLHF. CDR3 DNA sequence: TGTGCCTGGAGTTACCGCTACGATTCACCCCTCCACTTT.

The V gene is TRBV7-6, the J gene TRBJ2-7; D is unclear. Germline V gene data show CDR1 as SGHVS and CDR2 as FNYEAQ. The CDR3 sequence is 11 residues long. V was cut by 5 bases and J by 2 bases, with 4 bases left in between. CDR3 nucleotide sequence: TGTGCCAGCAGCACAGCCTACGAGCAGTACTTC. It specifies CASSTAYEQYF.

V and J are TRBV4-2 and TRBJ2-1; 13 nucleotides match TRBD2. The germline V gene has CDR1 LGHNA and CDR2 YNFKEQ. Trimming removed 3 bases from V and 4 bases from J; junction bases left unmatched: 9. The CDR3 totals 18 residues. In DNA, the CDR3 is TGTGCCAGCAGCCAGGAACTAGCGGGGGGGGAACGATACAATGAGCAGTTCTTC. Residues: CASSQELAGGERYNEQFF.